This T cell receptor (beta chain) was recovered during a study of blood T cells in healthy people across ages. A sample-barcoded 5' primer and a J-beta primer mix were used in a second PCR of roughly 6 to 11 cycles. TCRdb reanalysed the 5' RACE reads using MiXCR and keeps one entry per CDR3 protein. Seen here are around 1,800,000 distinct CDR3 sequences, roughly two fifths observed once, and the top ten hold 20% to 25%. As concerns this clonotype: Relative to the germline gene, one junction end is altered; a read error may explain this.

This CDR3 has 15 amino acids. Per the germline V gene, CDR1 is SGHRS and CDR2 is YFSETQ. The TCR was taken from a human donor in good health. The chain has TRBV5-1 and TRBJ2-1, with D possibly TRBD1 on 6 matching bases. Sequencing used blood. The DNA for the CDR3 is TGCGCCAACAGCTTGGGGGACACAGTACGGTTTGAGCAGTTCTTC. Protein product: CANSLGDTVRFEQFF. The variable domain in full, completed from reference TRBV5-1 and TRBJ2-1, reads KAGVTQTPRYLIKTRGQQVTLSCSPISGHRSVSWYQQTPGQGLQFLFEYFSETQRNKGNFPGRFSGRQFSNSRSEMNVSTLELGDSALYLCANSLGDTVRFEQFFGPGTRLTVL.